These 11 T cell receptor beta chains originate from one sample sequenced in a study of a mutant IDH1 vaccine in newly diagnosed glioma. Documented time point: week 23, last vaccination. Vaccination comprised doses that each held 300 ug of mutant IDH1 20-mer peptide, plus topical imiquimod. The assay was immunoSEQ multiplex PCR, and TCRdb's table has in-frame clones only and misses some. This sample has about 41,000 clones, with roughly 79% found just once. These receptors' antigens are unknown. Material: PBMCs, obtained from a glioma patient whose treatment included an IDH1 peptide vaccine. These receptors originate from a woman in her 40s with glioma. Some clones in this sample may be carry-over from other donors' samples.

The chain is built from TRBV5-1 and TRBJ2-1; TRBD2 matches 7 bases. J lost 4 bases, V lost 0 bases, and 4 bases had no gene match. This CDR3 is built from 15 residues. The germline CDR1 and CDR2 sequences are SGHRS and YFSETQ. The CDR3 spells CASSLGAGFYNEQFF. CDR3 coding DNA: TGCGCCAGCAGCTTGGGAGCGGGGTTTTACAATGAGCAGTTCTTC.

The chain combines TRBV5-6 with TRBJ1-6, with D possibly being TRBD1 (5 bases). V lost 0 bases and J 7 bases, leaving 11 bases between the germline ends. CDR1 SGHDT and CDR2 YYEEEE come from the germline V gene. The CDR3 length is 15 residues. This CDR3 reads CASSLVGRDNSPLHF. The CDR3 nucleotides read TGTGCCAGCAGCTTGGTCGGCAGGGACAATTCACCCCTCCACTTT. The complete variable domain, with remaining parts taken from reference TRBV5-6 and TRBJ1-6, reads DAGVTQSPTHLIKTRGQQVTLRCSPKSGHDTVSWYQQALGQGPQFIFQYYEEEERQRGNFPDRFSGHQFPNYSSELNVNALLLGDSALYLCASSLVGRDNSPLHFGNGTRLTVT.

This chain joins TRBV6-1 and TRBJ1-5, with TRBD1 as a possible D gene (6 bases). The CDR3 covers 15 residues. The germline V gene has CDR1 MNHNS and CDR2 SASEGT. V lost 3 bases and J lost 6, with 15 bases in between. CDR3 region: CASSDRRGYVQPQHF. Written as DNA, the CDR3 is TGTGCCAGCAGTGACCGGAGGGGGTACGTTCAGCCCCAGCATTTT.

V and J are TRBV10-3 and TRBJ1-1, with D tentatively TRBD1 (5 bases). Looked up from germline, CDR1 is ENHRY and CDR2 is SYGVKD. Trimming stripped 6 bases from V and 0 bases from J, with 14 bases between. The CDR3 loop spans 15 amino acids. CDR3 protein: CAIRSSQVMNTEAFF. CDR3 DNA: TGTGCCATCAGAAGCTCACAGGTCATGAACACTGAAGCTTTCTTT.

Only a few counts were recorded for this clone. The chain links TRBV2 to TRBJ2-2, with D perhaps assigned TRBD1 or TRBD2 (5 bases each). The CDR3 totals 15 residues. The germline V gene encodes CDR1 SNHLY and CDR2 FYNNEI. The V end lost 9 bases, the J end lost 6 bases, and 20 bases lay between the germline ends. This chain's CDR3 is CARERVREKAGELFF. The CDR3 bases are TGTGCCAGGGAGAGGGTCAGGGAGAAGGCCGGGGAGCTGTTTTTT. Supplemented by reference TRBV2 and TRBJ2-2, the full variable domain reads EPEVTQTPSHQVTQMGQEVILRCVPISNHLYFYWYRQILGQKVEFLVSFYNNEISEKSEIFDDQFSVERPDGSNFTLKIRSTKLEDSAMYFCARERVREKAGELFFGEGSRLTVL.

V usage is TRBV5-5 and J usage is TRBJ1-1; tentatively, D is TRBD1 (5 bases). Germline-derived CDR1 and CDR2 are SGHKS and YYEKEE (reference sequence). This CDR3 comprises 14 residues. The DNA of the CDR3 is TGTGCATCCGAGGGGTCCGGCGTGAACACTGAAGCTTTCTTT. Protein sequence: CASEGSGVNTEAFF.

The chain combines TRBV5-1 with TRBJ2-7; 8 bases align to TRBD1. The V segment lost 3 bases and the J segment 6 bases; nucleotides outside the gene matches: 8. The CDR3 totals 14 residues. The V gene's germline CDR1 is SGHRS and CDR2 YFSETQ. CDR3 sequence (DNA): TGCGCCAGCAGCTGGGACAGGTCCTCTTTCGAGCAGTACTTC. It specifies CASSWDRSSFEQYF.

This chain joins TRBV5-4 and TRBJ2-1; maybe TRBD2 (6 bases). The CDR3 consists of 14 residues. V lost 1 base and J 8 bases, leaving 13 bases between the germline ends. The germline V gene has CDR1 SGHNT and CDR2 YYREEE (reference sequence). CDR3 in amino acids: CASSLYGSGDEQFF. In nucleotides, the CDR3 is TGTGCCAGCAGCTTGTATGGTAGCGGAGATGAGCAGTTCTTC.

The chain joins TRBV5-4 to TRBJ1-1; 7 bases agree with TRBD1. Germline loops: CDR1 SGHNT, CDR2 YYREEE (reference sequence). V lost 4 bases and J lost 5; bases outside the gene matches: 14. The CDR3 is made up of 16 amino acids. The DNA of the CDR3 is TGTGCCAGCAGCACCGGACAGGCCCCTTTAAATACTGAAGCTTTCTTT. Protein sequence: CASSTGQAPLNTEAFF.

This chain joins TRBV19 and TRBJ2-2, with 8 nucleotides matching TRBD2. The V segment lost 11 bases and the J segment 7 bases; nucleotides outside the gene matches: 9. Germline CDR1 reads LNHDA; CDR2 reads SQIVND (reference sequence). The CDR3 covers 13 residues. The chain's CDR3 is CAGAGSGGGELFF. In nucleotides, the CDR3 is TGTGCCGGGGCCGGGAGCGGGGGCGGGGAGCTGTTTTTT.

The chain carries TRBV5-8 and TRBJ1-5; D is uncertain. CDR1 and CDR2 from the germline V gene are SGHTS and YDEGEE. The ends were cut back, 1 base at V and 6 bases at J, with 2 bases in the middle. This CDR3 region has 11 residues. For the CDR3, the DNA is TGTGCCAGCAGCTTGCTTCAGCCCCAGCATTTT. Translation: CASSLLQPQHF.